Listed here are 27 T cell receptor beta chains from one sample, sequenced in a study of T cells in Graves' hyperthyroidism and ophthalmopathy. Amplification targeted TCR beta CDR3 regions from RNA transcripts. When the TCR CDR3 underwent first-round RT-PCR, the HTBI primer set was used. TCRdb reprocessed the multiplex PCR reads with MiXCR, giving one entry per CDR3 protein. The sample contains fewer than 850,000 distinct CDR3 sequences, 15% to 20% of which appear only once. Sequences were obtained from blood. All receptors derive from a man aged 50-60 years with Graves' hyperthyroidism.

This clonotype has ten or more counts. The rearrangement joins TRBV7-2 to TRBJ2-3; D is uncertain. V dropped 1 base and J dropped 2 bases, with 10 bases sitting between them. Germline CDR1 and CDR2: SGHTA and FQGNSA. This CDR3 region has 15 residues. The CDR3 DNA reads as TGTGCCAGCAGCTTAGTGTTTGGGTACACAGATACGCAGTATTTT. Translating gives CASSLVFGYTDTQYF.

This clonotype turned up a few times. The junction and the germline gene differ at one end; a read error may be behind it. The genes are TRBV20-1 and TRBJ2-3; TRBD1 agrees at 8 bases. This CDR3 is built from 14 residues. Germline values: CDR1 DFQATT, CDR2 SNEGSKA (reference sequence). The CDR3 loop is CSARGTGHTDTQYF. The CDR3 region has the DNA TGCAGTGCGAGAGGGACAGGCCACACAGATACGCAGTATTTT.

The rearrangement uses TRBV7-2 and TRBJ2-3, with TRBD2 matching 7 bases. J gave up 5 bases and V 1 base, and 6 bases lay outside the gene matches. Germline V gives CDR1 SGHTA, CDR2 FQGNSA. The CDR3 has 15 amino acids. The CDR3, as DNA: TGTGCCAGCAGCTTAGATGCAGCGGGAATAGATACGCAGTATTTT. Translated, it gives CASSLDAAGIDTQYF.

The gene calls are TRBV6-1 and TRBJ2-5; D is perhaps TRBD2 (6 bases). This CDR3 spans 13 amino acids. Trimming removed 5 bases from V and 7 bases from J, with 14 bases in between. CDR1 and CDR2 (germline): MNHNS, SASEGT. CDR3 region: CASSPGVGGTQYF. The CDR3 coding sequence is TGTGCCAGCAGTCCCGGGGTCGGGGGGACCCAGTACTTC.

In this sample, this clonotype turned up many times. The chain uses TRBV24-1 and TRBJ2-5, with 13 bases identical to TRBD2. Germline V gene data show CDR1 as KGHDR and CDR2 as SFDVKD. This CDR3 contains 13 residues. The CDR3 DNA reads TGTGTCGGGACTAGCGGGACCCCGGAGACCCAGTACTTC. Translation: CVGTSGTPETQYF.

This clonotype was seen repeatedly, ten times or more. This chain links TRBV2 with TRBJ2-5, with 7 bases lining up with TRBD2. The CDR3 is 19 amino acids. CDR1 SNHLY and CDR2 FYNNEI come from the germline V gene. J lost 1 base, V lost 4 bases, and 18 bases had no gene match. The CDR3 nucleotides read TGTGCCAGCAGTGTGTTGGTGAGTCTAGCGGAAAATATCCAAGAGACCCAGTACTTC. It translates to CASSVLVSLAENIQETQYF. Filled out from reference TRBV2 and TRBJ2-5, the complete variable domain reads EPEVTQTPSHQVTQMGQEVILRCVPISNHLYFYWYRQILGQKVEFLVSFYNNEISEKSEIFDDQFSVERPDGSNFTLKIRSTKLEDSAMYFCASSVLVSLAENIQETQYFGPGTRLLVL.

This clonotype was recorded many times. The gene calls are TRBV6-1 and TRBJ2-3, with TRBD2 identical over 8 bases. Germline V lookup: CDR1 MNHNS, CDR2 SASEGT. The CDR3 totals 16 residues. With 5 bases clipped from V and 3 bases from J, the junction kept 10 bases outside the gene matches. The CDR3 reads CASSNKSGSWTDTQYF. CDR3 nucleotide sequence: TGTGCCAGCAGTAACAAGAGCGGGAGTTGGACAGATACGCAGTATTTT.

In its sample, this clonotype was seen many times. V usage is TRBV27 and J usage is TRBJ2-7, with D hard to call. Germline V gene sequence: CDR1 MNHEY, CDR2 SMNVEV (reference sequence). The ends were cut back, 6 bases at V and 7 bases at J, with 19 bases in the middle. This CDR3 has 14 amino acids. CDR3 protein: CASSPTAPSSEQYF. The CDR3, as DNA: TGTGCCAGCAGCCCGACTGCCCCATCTTCTGAGCAGTACTTC.

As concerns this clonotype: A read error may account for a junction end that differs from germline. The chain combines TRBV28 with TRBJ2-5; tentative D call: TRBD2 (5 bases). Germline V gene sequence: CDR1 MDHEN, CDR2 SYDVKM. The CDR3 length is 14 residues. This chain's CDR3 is CASSRETTQETQYF. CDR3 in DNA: TGTGCTAGCAGCCGAGAGACTACCCAAGAGACCCAGTACTTC.

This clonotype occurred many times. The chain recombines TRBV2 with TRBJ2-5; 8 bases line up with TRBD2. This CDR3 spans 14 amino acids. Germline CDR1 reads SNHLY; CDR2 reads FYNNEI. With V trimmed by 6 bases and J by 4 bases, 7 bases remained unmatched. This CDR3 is CASRGPLAGETQYF. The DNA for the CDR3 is TGTGCCAGCAGGGGGCCCCTAGCGGGAGAGACCCAGTACTTC. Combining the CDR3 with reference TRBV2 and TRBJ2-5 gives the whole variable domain EPEVTQTPSHQVTQMGQEVILRCVPISNHLYFYWYRQILGQKVEFLVSFYNNEISEKSEIFDDQFSVERPDGSNFTLKIRSTKLEDSAMYFCASRGPLAGETQYFGPGTRLLVL.

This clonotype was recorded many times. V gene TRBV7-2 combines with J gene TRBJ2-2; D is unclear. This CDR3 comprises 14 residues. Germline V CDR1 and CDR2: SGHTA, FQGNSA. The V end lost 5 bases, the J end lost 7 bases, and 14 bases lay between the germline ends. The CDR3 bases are TGTGCCAGCAGCATCAGACGGGTCGGCGGGGAGCTGTTTTTT. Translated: CASSIRRVGGELFF. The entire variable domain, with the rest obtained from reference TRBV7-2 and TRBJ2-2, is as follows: GAGVSQSPSNKVTEKGKDVELRCDPISGHTALYWYRQSLGQGLEFLIYFQGNSAPDKSGLPSDRFSAERTGGSVSTLTIQRTQQEDSAVYLCASSIRRVGGELFFGEGSRLTVL.

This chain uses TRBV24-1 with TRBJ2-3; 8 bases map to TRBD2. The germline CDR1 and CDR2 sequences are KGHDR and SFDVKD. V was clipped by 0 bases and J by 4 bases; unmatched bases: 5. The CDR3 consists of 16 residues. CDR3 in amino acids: CATSDLSGTSADTQYF. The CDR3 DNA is TGTGCCACCAGTGATTTGAGCGGGACTAGTGCAGATACGCAGTATTTT.

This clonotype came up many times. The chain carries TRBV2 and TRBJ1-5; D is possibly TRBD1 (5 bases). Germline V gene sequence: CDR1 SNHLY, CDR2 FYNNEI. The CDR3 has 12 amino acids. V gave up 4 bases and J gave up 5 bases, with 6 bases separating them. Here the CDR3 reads CASSGGYQPQHF. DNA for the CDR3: TGTGCCAGCAGTGGGGGGTATCAGCCCCAGCATTTT.

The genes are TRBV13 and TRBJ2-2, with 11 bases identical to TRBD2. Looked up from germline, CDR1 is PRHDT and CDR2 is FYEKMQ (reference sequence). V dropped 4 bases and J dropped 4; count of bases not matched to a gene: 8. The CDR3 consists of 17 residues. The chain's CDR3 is CASSSTSGSVSTGELFF. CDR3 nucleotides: TGTGCCAGCAGCTCAACTAGCGGGAGTGTGAGCACCGGGGAGCTGTTTTTT.

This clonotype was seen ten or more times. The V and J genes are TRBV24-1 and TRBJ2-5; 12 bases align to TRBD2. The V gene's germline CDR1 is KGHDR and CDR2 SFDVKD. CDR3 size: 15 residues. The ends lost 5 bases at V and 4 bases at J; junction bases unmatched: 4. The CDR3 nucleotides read TGTGCCACCAGTGCTGGACTAGCGGGGCCAGAGACCCAGTACTTC. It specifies CATSAGLAGPETQYF.

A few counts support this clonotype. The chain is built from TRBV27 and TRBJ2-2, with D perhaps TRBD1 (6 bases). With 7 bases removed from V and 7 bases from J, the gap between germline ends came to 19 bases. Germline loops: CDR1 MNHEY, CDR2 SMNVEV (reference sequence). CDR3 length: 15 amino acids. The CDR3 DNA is TGTGCCAGCACCCCGGGCTACAGGGAGAGCGGGGAGCTGTTTTTT. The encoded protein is CASTPGYRESGELFF.

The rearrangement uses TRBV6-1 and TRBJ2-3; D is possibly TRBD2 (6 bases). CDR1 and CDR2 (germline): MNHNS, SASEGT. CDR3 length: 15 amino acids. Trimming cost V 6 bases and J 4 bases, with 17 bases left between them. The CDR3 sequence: CASRYSPGVADTQYF. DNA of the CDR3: TGTGCCAGCAGGTATTCCCCGGGAGTGGCAGATACGCAGTATTTT.

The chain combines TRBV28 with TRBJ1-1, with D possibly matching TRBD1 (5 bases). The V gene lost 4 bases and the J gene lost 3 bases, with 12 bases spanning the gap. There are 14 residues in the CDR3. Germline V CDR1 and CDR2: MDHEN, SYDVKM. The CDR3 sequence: CASSSGSGDTEAFF. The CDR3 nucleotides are TGTGCCAGCAGTTCAGGGTCGGGAGACACTGAAGCTTTCTTT.

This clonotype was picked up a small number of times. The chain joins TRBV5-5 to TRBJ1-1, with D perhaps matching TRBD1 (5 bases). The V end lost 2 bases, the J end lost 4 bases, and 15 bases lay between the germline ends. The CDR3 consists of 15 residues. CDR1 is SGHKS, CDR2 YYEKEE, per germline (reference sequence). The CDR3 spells CASSLLGGRVTEAFF. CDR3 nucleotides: TGTGCCAGCAGCTTACTGGGGGGGAGAGTCACTGAAGCTTTCTTT.

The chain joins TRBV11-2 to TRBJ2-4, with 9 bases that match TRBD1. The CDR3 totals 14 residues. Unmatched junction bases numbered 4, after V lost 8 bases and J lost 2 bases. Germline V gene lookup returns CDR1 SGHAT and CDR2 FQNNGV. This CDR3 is CASGGQGTKNIQYF. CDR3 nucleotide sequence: TGTGCCAGCGGTGGACAGGGGACCAAAAACATTCAGTACTTC.

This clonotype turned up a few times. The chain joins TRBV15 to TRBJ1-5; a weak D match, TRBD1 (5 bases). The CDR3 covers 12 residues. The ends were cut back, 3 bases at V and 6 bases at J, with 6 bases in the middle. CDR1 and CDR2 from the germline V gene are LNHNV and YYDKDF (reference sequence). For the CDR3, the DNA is TGTGCCACCAGCAGGCAGGGTCAGCCCCAGCATTTT. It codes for CATSRQGQPQHF.

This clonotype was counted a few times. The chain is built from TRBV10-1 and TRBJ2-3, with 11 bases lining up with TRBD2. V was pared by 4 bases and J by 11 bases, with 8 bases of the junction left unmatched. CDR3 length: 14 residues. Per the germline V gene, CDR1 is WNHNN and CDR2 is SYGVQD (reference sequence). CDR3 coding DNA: TGCGCCAGCAGTGCCGAGACTAGCGGGATTAAGCAGTATTTT. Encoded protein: CASSAETSGIKQYF.

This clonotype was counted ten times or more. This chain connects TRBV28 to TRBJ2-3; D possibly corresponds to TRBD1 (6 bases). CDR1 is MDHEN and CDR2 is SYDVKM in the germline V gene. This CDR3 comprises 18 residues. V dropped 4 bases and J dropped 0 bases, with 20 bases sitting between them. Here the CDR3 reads CASSSTTYRVPSTDTQYF. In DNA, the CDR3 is TGTGCCAGCAGTTCAACCACCTACAGGGTTCCGAGCACAGATACGCAGTATTTT.

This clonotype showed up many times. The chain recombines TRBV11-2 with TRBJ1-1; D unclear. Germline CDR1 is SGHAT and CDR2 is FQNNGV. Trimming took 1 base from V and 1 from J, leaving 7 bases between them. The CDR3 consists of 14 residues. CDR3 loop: CASSLGWGNTEAFF. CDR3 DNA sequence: TGTGCCAGCAGCTTAGGGTGGGGGAACACTGAAGCTTTCTTT.

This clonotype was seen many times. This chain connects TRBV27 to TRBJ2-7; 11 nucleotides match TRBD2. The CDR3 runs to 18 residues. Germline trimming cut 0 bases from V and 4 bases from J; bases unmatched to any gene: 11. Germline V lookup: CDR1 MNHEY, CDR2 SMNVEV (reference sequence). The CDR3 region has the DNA TGTGCCAGCAGTTTATCGGGGCTATTTAGCGGGAGGGCTTACGAGCAGTACTTC. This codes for CASSLSGLFSGRAYEQYF.

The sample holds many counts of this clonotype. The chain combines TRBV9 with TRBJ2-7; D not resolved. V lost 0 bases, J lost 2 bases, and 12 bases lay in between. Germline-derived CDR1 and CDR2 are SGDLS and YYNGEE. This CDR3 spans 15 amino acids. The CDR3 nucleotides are TGTGCCAGCAGCGTAGCCCTAAAAAGGGCCTACGAGCAGTACTTC. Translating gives CASSVALKRAYEQYF. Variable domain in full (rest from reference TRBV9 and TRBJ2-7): DSGVTQTPKHLITATGQRVTLRCSPRSGDLSVYWYQQSLDQGLQFLIQYYNGEERAKGNILERFSAQQFPDLHSELNLSSLELGDSALYFCASSVALKRAYEQYFGPGTRLTVT.

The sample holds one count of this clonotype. CDR3 loop: CASSDQGARNTEAFF. Here the CDR3 DNA reads TGTGCCAGCAGTGATCAGGGAGCGAGGAACACTGAAGCTTTCTTT. This sequence joins TRBV2 and TRBJ1-1; D perhaps matches TRBD1 (5 bases). The germline V gene has CDR1 SNHLY and CDR2 FYNNEI. The CDR3 runs 15 residues. Trimming pared 3 bases from V and 1 base from J, leaving 12 bases between.